The 31 T cell receptor beta chains below come from one sample, sequenced in a study of T cell responses to AZD1222 COVID-19 vaccine listed by TCRdb under 2021. The library was made by the immunoSEQ multiplex PCR assay. TCRdb took this table from immuneACCESS and kept in-frame rearrangements with V and J called. Such tables lack part of the clones; where checked against another copy, unresolved V genes explain under half of the gap, and the rest is unexplained. The sample profile shows about 180,000 clones; about nine tenths of them were found once. The ten most abundant clones make up 2.5% to 3% of the sample. The sample's time point label, in plain terms: baseline before first vaccination. Sequencing was performed on peripheral blood, taken on day 0 of AZD1222 vaccination. Receptor source: an adult in good health.

This sequence joins TRBV7-9 and TRBJ2-1; D is uncertain. Per germline, CDR1 SEHNR and CDR2 FQNEAQ (reference sequence). V was cut by 5 bases and J by 4 bases, with 3 bases left in between. The CDR3 sequence is 11 residues long. In DNA form, the CDR3 reads TGTGCCAGCAGCACGTACAATGAGCAGTTCTTC. This sequence encodes CASSTYNEQFF.

The CDR3 here is CASSQALGGRYEAFF. The CDR3 region has the DNA TGCGCCAGCAGCCAAGCCCTCGGGGGGCGTTATGAAGCTTTCTTT. This sequence joins TRBV4-1 and TRBJ1-1; maybe TRBD1 (6 bases). V lost 1 base, J lost 7 bases, and 16 bases lay in between. CDR3 length: 15 amino acids. Germline CDR1 MGHRA, CDR2 YSYEKL.

V usage is TRBV4-3 and J usage is TRBJ2-1; D is perhaps TRBD2 (5 bases). Germline CDR1 LGHNA, CDR2 YSLEER. This CDR3 contains 15 residues. Trimming took off 4 bases at V and 5 bases at J, with 15 bases between the two ends. The DNA for the CDR3 is TGCGCCAGCAGCCCGGCTGATGGAGGACACAATGAGCAGTTCTTC. Translation gives CASSPADGGHNEQFF.

The chain has TRBV6-2 or TRBV6-3 and TRBJ2-2, with D maybe TRBD1 (6 bases). Trimming took off 2 bases at V and 4 bases at J, with 11 bases between the two ends. The CDR3 covers 15 residues. The germline gives CDR1 MNHEY, CDR2 SVGEGT. CDR3 DNA sequence: TGTGCCAGCAGTTACAGTGCCAGGGGCACCGGGGAGCTGTTTTTT. This sequence encodes CASSYSARGTGELFF.

This sequence joins TRBV18 and TRBJ1-3, with a weak D call TRBD1 (5 bases). The CDR3 length is 15 residues. Trimming removed 2 bases from V and 4 bases from J, with 12 bases in between. Germline V gene sequence: CDR1 KGHSH, CDR2 LQKENI. CDR3 in amino acids: CASSPDSPGGNTIYF. DNA of the CDR3: TGTGCCAGCTCACCAGACAGCCCCGGCGGAAACACCATATATTTT.

V gene TRBV29-1 combines with J gene TRBJ1-1, with TRBD1 as a possible D gene (6 bases). This CDR3 is 11 amino acids long. Germline CDR1 reads SQVTM; CDR2 reads ANQGSEA. V was clipped by 4 bases and J by 8 bases, with 11 bases between them. The CDR3 loop reads CSVGDTREAFF. The CDR3 coding sequence is TGCAGCGTTGGGGACACGAGGGAAGCTTTCTTT.

The chain combines TRBV7-2 with TRBJ2-7; 10 nucleotides match TRBD1. This CDR3 is 16 amino acids long. Trimming at V came to 1 base and at J to 5 bases, leaving 8 bases not matched to a gene. Germline V gene data show CDR1 as SGHTA and CDR2 as FQGNSA. The CDR3 DNA sequence: TGTGCCAGCAGCTTAGTGGCCGGGACAGGGGCCAACGAGCAGTACTTC. Residues: CASSLVAGTGANEQYF.

This sequence joins TRBV4-1 and TRBJ2-3; 9 positions agree with TRBD1. CDR3 size: 16 residues. Germline V gives CDR1 MGHRA, CDR2 YSYEKL. With 0 bases clipped from V and 3 bases from J, the junction kept 4 bases outside the gene matches. The CDR3 loop is CASSQDDRGITDTQYF. For the CDR3, the DNA is TGCGCCAGCAGCCAAGATGACAGGGGGATTACAGATACGCAGTATTTT.

The chain links TRBV20-1 to TRBJ1-1; D is unresolved. The CDR3 covers 11 residues. Germline values: CDR1 DFQATT, CDR2 SNEGSKA (reference sequence). CDR3 in DNA: TGCAGGTCTGACCGCAACACTGAAGCTTTCTTT. Protein sequence: CRSDRNTEAFF.

The gene calls are TRBV9 and TRBJ2-1; 8 nucleotides line up with TRBD1. J was trimmed by 8 bases and V by 3 bases; bases with no gene match: 16. The CDR3 contains 17 residues. Germline-derived CDR1 and CDR2 are SGDLS and YYNGEE. This chain's CDR3 is CASSGGGAGQGFDEQFF. DNA of the CDR3: TGTGCCAGCAGCGGAGGAGGGGCCGGACAGGGCTTCGATGAGCAGTTCTTC.

The count of this clone is one. V gene TRBV19 combines with J gene TRBJ2-7, with TRBD1 matching over 8 bases. V dropped 3 bases and J dropped 0; count of bases not matched to a gene: 7. Germline values: CDR1 LNHDA, CDR2 SQIVND (reference sequence). This CDR3 contains 16 residues. As DNA, the CDR3 is TGTGCCAGTAGTATCAGACAGGGGCAGAGCTCCTACGAGCAGTACTTC. Its protein product is CASSIRQGQSSYEQYF. The complete variable domain, with remaining parts taken from reference TRBV19 and TRBJ2-7, reads DGGITQSPKYLFRKEGQNVTLSCEQNLNHDAMYWYRQDPGQGLRLIYYSQIVNDFQKGDIAEGYSVSREKKESFPLTVTSAQKNPTAFYLCASSIRQGQSSYEQYFGPGTRLTVT.

This chain uses TRBV5-5 with TRBJ1-3; possible D gene TRBD1, 6 bases. Trimming left V 4 bases short and J 1 base short, with 9 bases between. CDR3 length: 14 residues. Germline assignment: CDR1 SGHKS and CDR2 YYEKEE (reference sequence). CDR3 region: CASSSGTSGNTIYF. In DNA form, the CDR3 reads TGTGCCAGCAGCAGCGGGACATCTGGAAACACCATATATTTT.

The chain is built from TRBV7-3 and TRBJ2-1; 10 positions match TRBD1. Germline V gene data show CDR1 as SGHTA and CDR2 as FQGTGA. The CDR3 loop spans 18 amino acids. The V and J ends lost 1 base and 8 bases, in that order; junction bases with no gene match: 14. The CDR3 is CASSLNGRAGTGDDEQFF. Here the CDR3 DNA reads TGTGCCAGCAGCTTAAATGGCAGGGCGGGGACAGGGGACGATGAGCAGTTCTTC.

The chain employs TRBV25-1 and TRBJ1-2; D gene uncertain. The CDR3 is 14 residues long. V was pared by 5 bases and J by 5 bases, with 15 bases between. Per germline, CDR1 MGHDK and CDR2 SYGVNS. Written as DNA, the CDR3 is TGTGCCAGCAGTCCATCCGGGTCCCAGTATGGCTACACCTTC. Residues: CASSPSGSQYGYTF.

The chain employs TRBV9 and TRBJ2-1; 9 bases are a match to TRBD2. The V gene end was trimmed by 3 bases and the J gene end by 3 bases; junction bases not matched to a gene: 10. The CDR3 is 17 amino acids. The germline V gene has CDR1 SGDLS and CDR2 YYNGEE. The CDR3 is CASSAPRAGGLYNEQFF. The CDR3 DNA follows: TGTGCCAGCAGCGCCCCCCGGGCGGGGGGGCTCTACAATGAGCAGTTCTTC.

The chain joins TRBV4-3 to TRBJ1-1; D remains unclear. Trimming removed 5 bases from V and 1 base from J, with 11 bases in between. The V gene's germline CDR1 is LGHNA and CDR2 YSLEER. CDR3 length: 14 residues. CDR3 residues: CASSATSGNTEAFF. The CDR3 DNA follows: TGCGCCAGCAGCGCCACCTCAGGGAACACTGAAGCTTTCTTT.

This clone was counted a single time. The CDR3 coding sequence is TGCGCCAGCAGCCAAGAGGGTATGAACACTGAAGCTTTCTTT. Translated, it gives CASSQEGMNTEAFF. The chain joins TRBV4-3 to TRBJ1-1; unclear D gene. Trimming pared 0 bases from V and 0 bases from J, leaving 5 bases between. The CDR3 is 14 amino acids. In germline, CDR1 is LGHNA, CDR2 YSLEER.

The chain recombines TRBV6-5 with TRBJ2-3, with 9 bases aligning to TRBD2. This CDR3 has 16 amino acids. Germline V gene lookup returns CDR1 MNHEY and CDR2 SVGAGI. Trimming cost V 0 bases and J 6 bases; bases outside gene matches: 7. The CDR3 nucleotides are TGTGCCAGCAGTTACTCTGGGCGGGGGGGCGTTGATACGCAGTATTTT. The encoded protein is CASSYSGRGGVDTQYF.

CDR3 protein: CASRGDTDTQYF. CDR3 in DNA: TGTGCCAGCAGAGGAGACACAGATACGCAGTATTTT. The chain recombines TRBV5-4 with TRBJ2-3; no firm D call. Germline V gene lookup returns CDR1 SGHNT and CDR2 YYREEE (reference sequence). Trimming shortened V by 5 bases and J by 2 bases, and 6 bases separated the two germline ends. The CDR3 consists of 12 residues.

The chain links TRBV9 to TRBJ1-2; weak D call: TRBD1 (5 bases). Germline V gene lookup returns CDR1 SGDLS and CDR2 YYNGEE. Trimming stripped 3 bases from V and 8 bases from J, with 23 bases between. The CDR3 is made up of 16 amino acids. The CDR3, as DNA: TGTGCCAGCAGCGCTCGGAGGGGCTCATTTGGGCGGGGCTACACCTTC. Its protein product is CASSARRGSFGRGYTF.

This chain joins TRBV6-6 and TRBJ1-2; the D is unclear. CDR1 and CDR2 (germline): MNHNY, SVGAGI (reference sequence). This CDR3 has 11 residues. The V gene lost 7 bases and the J gene lost 7 bases, with 10 bases spanning the gap. Written as DNA, the CDR3 is TGTGCCAGCAAGGCTGATGGTGGCTACACCTTC. It translates to CASKADGGYTF.

The rearrangement uses TRBV19 and TRBJ1-2; D perhaps matches TRBD1 (6 bases). Germline assignment: CDR1 LNHDA and CDR2 SQIVND (reference sequence). With 0 bases removed from V and 4 bases from J, the gap between germline ends came to 15 bases. The length of the CDR3 is 16 residues. CDR3 sequence reads: CASSIEPWTAPYGYTF. The CDR3 DNA reads as TGTGCCAGTAGTATAGAGCCCTGGACAGCTCCCTATGGCTACACCTTC.

In this sample, this clone turned up a few times. The chain has TRBV11-2 and TRBJ1-2; maybe TRBD1 (5 bases). V lost 1 base, J lost 2 bases, and 11 bases lay in between. The CDR3 runs 15 residues. The germline gives CDR1 SGHAT, CDR2 FQNNGV. CDR3 bases: TGTGCCAGCAGCTTAGCCCCCGCAGGGAACTATGGCTACACCTTC. Translated, it gives CASSLAPAGNYGYTF.

This clone was detected once. The rearrangement links TRBV4-1 to TRBJ2-7; D might be TRBD1 or TRBD2, each matching 5 bases. Germline CDR1 is MGHRA and CDR2 is YSYEKL. V lost 5 bases, J lost 0 bases, and 11 bases lay in between. The CDR3 covers 14 residues. CDR3 residues: CASSYGGSSYEQYF. CDR3 bases: TGCGCCAGCAGCTATGGGGGTAGCTCCTACGAGCAGTACTTC.

This CDR3 reads CASSSVGQGGTDTQYF. The DNA for the CDR3 is TGTGCCAGCAGTTCGGTGGGACAGGGTGGCACAGATACGCAGTATTTT. The V call is TRBV6-5, the J call TRBJ2-3, with 9 nucleotides matching TRBD1. Unmatched junction bases numbered 6, after V lost 4 bases and J lost 1 base. The CDR3 has 16 residues. The germline V gene encodes CDR1 MNHEY and CDR2 SVGAGI.

This rearrangement joins TRBV13 to TRBJ2-3; 7 bases map to TRBD2. The J segment lost 2 bases and the V segment lost 5 bases, leaving 13 bases of the junction unmatched. Germline CDR1 reads PRHDT; CDR2 reads FYEKMQ (reference sequence). The CDR3 has 17 amino acids. CDR3 nucleotide sequence: TGTGCCAGCAGCGACCACCTCTCGGGGGGTCTCACAGATACGCAGTATTTT. Its translation is CASSDHLSGGLTDTQYF.

The chain recombines TRBV29-1 with TRBJ1-2, with D possibly TRBD1 on 5 matching bases. The V end lost 4 bases, the J end lost 13 bases, and 7 bases lay between the germline ends. The V gene's germline CDR1 is SQVTM and CDR2 ANQGSEA. The CDR3 consists of 8 residues. CDR3 bases: TGCAGCGTTGTCGGGGGCACCTTC. Encoded protein: CSVVGGTF.

This sequence joins TRBV2 and TRBJ2-5; no reliable D call. V lost 4 bases and J 2 bases, leaving 8 bases between the germline ends. This CDR3 spans 13 amino acids. The germline CDR1 and CDR2 sequences are SNHLY and FYNNEI. CDR3 DNA sequence: TGTGCCAGCAGTGGATGGCAACAAGAGACCCAGTACTTC. Translating gives CASSGWQQETQYF.

The chain carries TRBV5-1 and TRBJ1-6; 7 bases map to TRBD1. CDR1 SGHRS and CDR2 YFSETQ come from the germline V gene. The CDR3 loop spans 15 amino acids. Germline trimming cut 4 bases from V and 9 bases from J; bases unmatched to any gene: 10. The CDR3 DNA reads TGCGCCAGCAGCCGGGAGGGGACAGAATCTTCACCCCTCCACTTT. Translated, it gives CASSREGTESSPLHF.

The CDR3 loop reads CASSQGPTSGGPTGELFF. CDR3 DNA sequence: TGCGCCAGCAGCCAAGGCCCGACTAGCGGGGGCCCCACCGGGGAGCTGTTTTTT. The chain combines TRBV4-3 with TRBJ2-2, with TRBD2 matching over 12 bases. CDR3 length equals 18 residues. CDR1 is LGHNA, CDR2 YSLEER, per germline. After removal of 1 base from V and 4 bases from J, the junction contained 7 bases not matched to a gene.

The chain combines TRBV19 with TRBJ1-1; 7 nucleotides line up with TRBD1. With 3 bases clipped from V and 0 bases from J, the junction kept 7 bases outside the gene matches. This CDR3 comprises 16 residues. Per the germline V gene, CDR1 is LNHDA and CDR2 is SQIVND (reference sequence). CDR3 amino acids: CASSIGDSPMNTEAFF. CDR3 DNA: TGTGCCAGTAGTATCGGGGACAGCCCCATGAACACTGAAGCTTTCTTT.